Following are 4 T cell receptor beta chains from one sample sequenced in a study of blood T cell repertoires in COVID-19. Here immunoSEQ multiplex PCR was the method, and the copy in TCRdb shows in-frame clones only, minus some. The table shows about 440,000 clones, with 88% occurring only once. The sample was peripheral blood. These receptors were taken from a woman in her 50s with COVID-19, enrolled during active disease.

V usage is TRBV9 and J usage is TRBJ2-7; TRBD1 matches 8 bases. The CDR3 totals 14 residues. Germline CDR1 reads SGDLS; CDR2 reads YYNGEE. V gave up 2 bases and J gave up 3 bases; unmatched junction bases: 4. The CDR3 nucleotides are TGTGCCAGCAGCGTTCAGGGGGCTAACTACGAGCAGTACTTC. Protein: CASSVQGANYEQYF.

The chain employs TRBV5-1 and TRBJ2-5; D possibly corresponds to TRBD2 (7 bases). The CDR3 runs 14 residues. CDR1 is SGHRS and CDR2 is YFSETQ in the germline V gene. V dropped 5 bases and J dropped 5 bases, with 16 bases sitting between them. The CDR3 DNA is TGCGCCAGCAGAGATACGGGGGGCAGGGAGACCCAGTACTTC. Encoded protein: CASRDTGGRETQYF.

Turning to this clone: Other DNA sequences of this sample code for an identical CDR3. The rearrangement links TRBV3-1 (or the pseudogene TRBV3-2) to TRBJ1-5, with a tentative D call TRBD1 (6 bases). The CDR3 totals 13 residues. V gave up 0 bases and J gave up 10 bases, with 10 bases separating them. CDR1 and CDR2 (germline): LGHDT, YNNKEL (reference sequence). Written as DNA, the CDR3 is TGTGCCAGCAGCCAAGACCCCAGGGGACCCCAGCATTTT. Protein sequence: CASSQDPRGPQHF.

The rearrangement joins TRBV3-1 (or the pseudogene TRBV3-2) to TRBJ2-3, with TRBD1 matching over 7 bases. After removal of 1 base from V and 2 bases from J, the junction contained 6 bases not matched to a gene. Germline CDR1 reads LGHDT; CDR2 reads YNNKEL (reference sequence). The CDR3 runs to 16 residues. This CDR3 reads CASSQVYRGSTDTQYF. CDR3 coding DNA: TGTGCCAGCAGCCAAGTCTACAGGGGTTCCACAGATACGCAGTATTTT.